This is a list of T cell receptor beta chains from one sample in a study of T-cell memory formation after mild COVID-19. MiXCR, applied by TCRdb to the 5' RACE reads, yields one record per CDR3 protein. This table holds about 240,000 distinct CDR3 sequences, roughly 10% found once. Specimen: PBMCs or a T cell subset sorted from them (not recorded which). The receptors stem from a man between 18 and 35 years old who had mild COVID-19 (a few samples of this study predate the infection). Cell type and time point are not known. Each CDR3 is given with its conserved first and last residue. A D gene is named only where the DNA matches it firmly. A clone size is listed for some rows: how often the clone was seen (once, few, many), or a class if it is expanded.

D gene: TRBD1
clone size: many
V gene: TRBV7-2
J gene: TRBJ2-7
CDR3 protein: CASSSGPGGVEQYF
CDR3 DNA: TGTGCCAGCAGCTCGGGACCAGGGGGAGTCGAGCAGTACTTC

D gene: -
clone size: many
V gene: TRBV18
J gene: TRBJ1-2
CDR3 protein: CASSPDGTYGYTF
CDR3 DNA: TGTGCCAGCTCGCCCGACGGAACTTATGGCTACACCTTC

D gene: TRBD1
clone size: -
V gene: TRBV15
J gene: TRBJ1-1
CDR3 protein: CATSRGPQGQGSTEAFF
CDR3 DNA: TGTGCCACCAGCAGAGGCCCCCAGGGACAGGGGAGCACTGAAGCTTTCTTT

D gene: TRBD1
clone size: -
V gene: TRBV7-3
J gene: TRBJ2-3
CDR3 protein: CASSRGTGDTQYF
CDR3 DNA: TGTGCCAGCAGCAGAGGGACAGGAGATACGCAGTATTTT

D gene: -
clone size: -
V gene: TRBV15
J gene: TRBJ2-3
CDR3 protein: CATREGADTDTQYF
CDR3 DNA: TGTGCCACCAGGGAGGGAGCTGACACAGATACGCAGTATTTT

D gene: TRBD2
clone size: few
V gene: TRBV7-9
J gene: TRBJ2-3
CDR3 protein: CASSERGRGSTDTQYF
CDR3 DNA: TGTGCCAGCAGCGAGCGGGGAAGAGGGAGCACAGATACGCAGTATTTT

D gene: TRBD1
clone size: -
V gene: TRBV5-1
J gene: TRBJ1-2
CDR3 protein: CASSMTGGYGYTF
CDR3 DNA: TGCGCCAGCAGCATGACAGGGGGCTATGGCTACACCTTC

D gene: -
clone size: few
V gene: TRBV15
J gene: TRBJ1-6
CDR3 protein: CATSRDRLGDISSPLHF
CDR3 DNA: TGTGCCACCAGCAGAGATCGATTGGGGGACATCTCTTCACCCCTCCACTTT

D gene: -
clone size: -
V gene: TRBV7-9
J gene: TRBJ1-6
CDR3 protein: CASSFGPPGPLHF
CDR3 DNA: TGTGCCAGCAGCTTCGGTCCCCCAGGCCCCCTCCACTTT

D gene: -
clone size: -
V gene: TRBV7-2
J gene: TRBJ2-2
CDR3 protein: CASSWDPPGTGELFF
CDR3 DNA: TGTGCCAGCAGCTGGGACCCCCCGGGCACCGGGGAGCTGTTTTTT

D gene: -
clone size: many
V gene: TRBV5-4
J gene: TRBJ2-1
CDR3 protein: CASSVSSSSYNEQFF
CDR3 DNA: TGTGCCAGCAGTGTCTCATCGAGCTCCTACAATGAGCAGTTCTTC